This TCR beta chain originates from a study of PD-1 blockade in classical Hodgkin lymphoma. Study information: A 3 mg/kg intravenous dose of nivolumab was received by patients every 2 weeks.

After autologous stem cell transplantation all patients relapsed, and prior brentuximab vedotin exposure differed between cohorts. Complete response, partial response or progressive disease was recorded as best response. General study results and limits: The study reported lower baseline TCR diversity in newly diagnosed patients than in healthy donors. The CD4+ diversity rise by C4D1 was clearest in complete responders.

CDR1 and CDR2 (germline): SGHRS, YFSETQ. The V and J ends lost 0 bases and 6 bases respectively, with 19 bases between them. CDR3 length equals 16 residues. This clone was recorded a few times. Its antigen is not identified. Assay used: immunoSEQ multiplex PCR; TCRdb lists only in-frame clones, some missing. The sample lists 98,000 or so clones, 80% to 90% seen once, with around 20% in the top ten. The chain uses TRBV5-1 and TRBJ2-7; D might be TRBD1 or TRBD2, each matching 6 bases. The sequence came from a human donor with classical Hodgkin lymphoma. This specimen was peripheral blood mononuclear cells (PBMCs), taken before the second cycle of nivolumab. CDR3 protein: CASSLAEGGVGGEQYF. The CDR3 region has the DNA TGCGCCAGCAGCTTGGCCGAGGGGGGAGTGGGCGGCGAGCAGTACTTC.